This is a list of T cell receptor beta chains from one sample in a study of cytomegalovirus exposure and HLA in healthy donors. Sequencing was performed with immunoSEQ multiplex PCR; in TCRdb, only in-frame clones are kept and a portion is missing. The sample consists of 150,000 to 200,000 clones, roughly 70% of them appearing once. The sample comprised PBMCs. These receptors came from a male donor in good health and CMV-seronegative. Both conserved end residues are part of each CDR3. A D gene is named only where the DNA matches it firmly. The size entry is marked missing in some rows and otherwise reads once, few, many or a size class.

size: .
V: TRBV7-2
D: TRBD1
J: TRBJ1-1
CDR3: CASSTTGGGTEAFF
DNA: TGTGCCAGCAGCACTACAGGGGGCGGAACTGAAGCTTTCTTT

size: once
V: TRBV6-4
D: .
J: TRBJ2-1
CDR3: CATRTNSEQFF
DNA: TGTGCCACCAGGACTAACTCCGAGCAGTTCTTC

size: few
V: TRBV2
D: .
J: TRBJ2-7
CDR3: CASNGLLYEQYF
DNA: TGTGCCAGCAATGGTTTACTCTACGAGCAGTACTTC

size: .
V: TRBV6-1
D: TRBD2
J: TRBJ2-1
CDR3: CASSEQGLAGGSYNEQFF
DNA: TGTGCCAGCAGTGAACAGGGACTAGCGGGGGGTTCCTACAATGAGCAGTTCTTC

size: .
V: TRBV27
D: .
J: TRBJ1-5
CDR3: CASSLRDNQNQPQHF
DNA: TGTGCCAGCAGTTTGAGGGACAACCAAAATCAGCCCCAGCATTTT

size: once
V: TRBV7-9
D: .
J: TRBJ2-7
CDR3: CASNQEAREQYF
DNA: TGTGCCAGCAACCAAGAGGCGCGAGAGCAGTACTTC

size: .
V: TRBV6-5
D: .
J: TRBJ1-1
CDR3: CASSIQGLATEAFF
DNA: TGTGCCAGCAGTATACAGGGCTTGGCCACTGAAGCTTTCTTT

size: .
V: TRBV7-2
D: .
J: TRBJ2-1
CDR3: CASSLATYNEQFF
DNA: TGTGCCAGCAGCTTAGCTACCTACAATGAGCAGTTCTTC

size: .
V: TRBV7-3
D: .
J: TRBJ2-6
CDR3: CASSSTSGANVLTF
DNA: TGTGCCAGCAGCTCTACCTCCGGGGCCAACGTCCTGACTTTC

size: few
V: TRBV5-4
D: TRBD1
J: TRBJ1-1
CDR3: CASSPGFRDRGQMNHTEAFF
DNA: TGTGCCAGCAGCCCGGGGTTTCGGGACAGGGGGCAAATGAACCACACTGAAGCTTTCTTT

size: once
V: TRBV5-4
D: .
J: TRBJ1-1
CDR3: CASSWGGAAEAFF
DNA: TGTGCCAGCAGCTGGGGGGGGGCGGCTGAAGCTTTCTTT

size: .
V: TRBV4-3
D: .
J: TRBJ1-2
CDR3: CASSQESGGSYGYTF
DNA: TGCGCCAGCAGCCAAGAATCGGGGGGAAGCTATGGCTACACCTTC

size: few
V: TRBV7-2
D: .
J: TRBJ1-2
CDR3: CASSLRSLDINYGYTF
DNA: TGTGCCAGCAGCTTACGATCCTTGGACATTAACTATGGCTACACCTTC